This TCR beta chain is from a study of T and B cells in COVID-19 patients. Study overall: The recovered patients had mostly mild to moderate COVID-19 with outpatient management. General study results and limits: CD4+, regulatory T cell, CD8+ and sorted SARS-CoV-2-responsive or tetramer+ T cells were not yet sequenced.

TRB rearrangements were amplified by multiplex PCR with BIOMED2 TRB-A/B primers. MiXCR, run by TCRdb on the multiplex PCR reads, gives a single entry per CDR3 protein. This sample has 7,700 or so distinct CDR3 sequences; approximately 30% occur once, and the top ten carry 15% to 20%. Comments on this clonotype: Antigen specificity is unknown.

V lost 5 bases and J lost 7; bases outside the gene matches: 5. The CDR3 contains 13 residues. From germline, CDR1 is SGHRS and CDR2 YFSETQ. Blood genomic DNA input for TRB amplification was 250-500 ng. The chain couples TRBV5-1 to TRBJ2-7; 11 bases fit TRBD1. The sequence came from a human donor with active COVID-19. Sequencing used blood. CDR3 sequence (DNA): TGCGCCAGCAGGAGGACAGGGGGCGAGGAGCAGTACTTC. This gives the protein CASRRTGGEEQYF.